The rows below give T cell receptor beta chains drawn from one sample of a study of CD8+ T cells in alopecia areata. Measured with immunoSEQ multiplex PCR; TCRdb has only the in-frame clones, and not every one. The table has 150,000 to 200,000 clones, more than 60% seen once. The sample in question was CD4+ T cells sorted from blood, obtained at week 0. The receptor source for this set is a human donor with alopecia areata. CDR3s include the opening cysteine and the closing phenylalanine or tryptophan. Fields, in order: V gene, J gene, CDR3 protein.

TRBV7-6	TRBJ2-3	CASTPRGLRDPRRTDTQYF
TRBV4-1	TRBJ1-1	CASSPWLGNTEAFF
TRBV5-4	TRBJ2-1	CASSLARLAGAQDEQFF
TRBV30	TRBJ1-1	CAWSVNWNTEAFF
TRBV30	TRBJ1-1	CAWRLGPNTEAFF
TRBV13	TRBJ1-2	CASSLANYGYTF
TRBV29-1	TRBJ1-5	CSVGTGLSQPQHF
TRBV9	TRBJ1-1	CASSPEMNTEAFF
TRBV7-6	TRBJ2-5	CASSLGVLETQYF
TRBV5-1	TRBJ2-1	CASSLFRTANDNEQFF
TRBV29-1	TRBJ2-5	CSVVPSTETQYF
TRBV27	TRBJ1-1	CASSSAGAMNTEAFF
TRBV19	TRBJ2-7	CASSITETYEQYF
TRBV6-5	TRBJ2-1	CASSRPYNEQFF
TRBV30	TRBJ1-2	CAWSSGSYGYTF
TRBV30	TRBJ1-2	CAWRDRQGGYGYTF
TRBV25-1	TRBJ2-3	CASGGGPLIGDTQYF
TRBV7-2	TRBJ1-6	CASSLAGGRLNSPLHF
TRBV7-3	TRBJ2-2	CASSPSGAIGELFF
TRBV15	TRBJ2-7	CATSRDGGAYEQYF
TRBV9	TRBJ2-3	CASSATSGVTDTQYF
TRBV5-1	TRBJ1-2	CASSLDHSNYGYTF
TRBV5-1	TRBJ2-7	CASSLAGTVAHEQYF
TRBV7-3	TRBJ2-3	CASSLASGFTDTQYF
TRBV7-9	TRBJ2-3	CASSQSTDTQYF
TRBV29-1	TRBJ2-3	CSSQGAEDTQYF
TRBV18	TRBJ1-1	CASSPGGLNTEAFF
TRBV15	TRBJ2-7	CATSVVAGGVYEQYF
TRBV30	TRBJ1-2	CAWSRRGFDYGYTF
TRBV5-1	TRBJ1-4	CASREGTVMSEKLFF
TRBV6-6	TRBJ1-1	CASLPGGRTEAFF
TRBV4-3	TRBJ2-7	CASSRGTGGFYEQYF
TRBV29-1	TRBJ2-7	CSGQGSNLGEQYF
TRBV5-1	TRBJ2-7	CASSPGTVTYEQYF
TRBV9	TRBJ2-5	CASSVGSAHQETQYF
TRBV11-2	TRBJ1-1	CASSLGGNTEAFF
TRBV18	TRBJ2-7	CASSPETYEQYF
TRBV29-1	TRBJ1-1	CSGRDNKNTEAFF
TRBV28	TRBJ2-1	CASSSPTSGSYNEQFF
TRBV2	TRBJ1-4	CASRGNSATNEKLFF
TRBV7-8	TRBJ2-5	CASSLGTGSGETQYF
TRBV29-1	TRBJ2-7	CSGRQGHEQYF
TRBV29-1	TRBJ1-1	CSVGQGANTEAFF
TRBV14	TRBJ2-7	CASSQIPSYEQYF